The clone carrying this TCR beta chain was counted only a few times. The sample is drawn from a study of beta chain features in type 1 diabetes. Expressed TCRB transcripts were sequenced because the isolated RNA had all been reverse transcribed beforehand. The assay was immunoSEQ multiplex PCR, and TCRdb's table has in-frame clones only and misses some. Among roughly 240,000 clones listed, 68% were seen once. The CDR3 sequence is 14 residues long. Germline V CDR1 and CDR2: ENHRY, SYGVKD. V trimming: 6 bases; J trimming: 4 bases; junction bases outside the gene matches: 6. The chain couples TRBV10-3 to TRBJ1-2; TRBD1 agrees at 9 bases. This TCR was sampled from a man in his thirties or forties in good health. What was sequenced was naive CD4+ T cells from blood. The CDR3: CAISPTGGGYGYTF. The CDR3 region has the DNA TGTGCCATCAGCCCGACAGGGGGTGGCTATGGCTACACCTTC.